This T cell receptor beta chain was captured in a study of cytomegalovirus exposure and HLA in healthy donors. Study information: The study's early data release held some 85 million unique TCRs from HLA-typed donors.

13 Jbeta primers and 60 Vbeta primers were used for the PCR. In the original analysis: In a later analysis, of some 80 million unique beta chains, roughly 10 million appeared in at least two donors. This table comes from immunoSEQ multiplex PCR, and its TCRdb copy is limited to in-frame clones, with some not included. D and trimming were read from the DNA, whereas the V and J calls and clone size are those reported in that table. Here the sample spans under 120,000 clones, roughly 78% being singletons. This CDR3 comprises 17 residues. Notes on this clone: What it binds is unknown.

Points from the study as a whole: A few CMV-associated chains proved CMV antigen-specific in vitro. Owing to their indistinguishability, certain V segments, notably TRBV6-2 and TRBV6-3, were excluded.

The chain employs TRBV12-2 and TRBJ1-1; the table calls TRBD1, which could not be checked here. TRBV12-2 is a known pseudogene. The sequenced sample was PBMCs. The source of this sequence is a woman aged 40 to 50 in good health and CMV-seronegative. CDR3 bases: TGTGCACTCTCTTTGGGGCAGAGTGCGATCATGAACACTGAAGCTTTCTTT. It codes for CALSLGQSAIMNTEAFF.